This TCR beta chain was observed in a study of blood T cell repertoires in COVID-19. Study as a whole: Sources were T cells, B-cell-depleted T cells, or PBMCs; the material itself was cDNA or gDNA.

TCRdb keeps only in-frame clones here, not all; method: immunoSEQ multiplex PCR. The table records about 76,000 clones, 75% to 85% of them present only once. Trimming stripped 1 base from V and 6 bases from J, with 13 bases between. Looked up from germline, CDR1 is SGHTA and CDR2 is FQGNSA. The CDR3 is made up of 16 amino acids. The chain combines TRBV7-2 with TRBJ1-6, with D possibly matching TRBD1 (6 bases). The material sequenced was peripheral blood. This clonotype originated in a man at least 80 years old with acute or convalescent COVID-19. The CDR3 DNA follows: TGTGCCAGCAGCTTAGAGGGGGGGAATATTAATTCACCCCTCCACTTT. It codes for CASSLEGGNINSPLHF.